Listed below are T cell receptor beta chains from one sample, sequenced in a study of post-analysis software for immune sequencing data. Using its own MiXCR run on the PCR reads, TCRdb lists one record per CDR3 protein. The sample lists hundreds of thousands of distinct CDR3 sequences, 25% to 30% seen once, with 0.5% to 0.6% in the top ten. The material sequenced was blood. The receptors derive from a girl under 18 with multiple sclerosis. Each CDR3 is given with its conserved first and last residue. Clone size is not always given. Where it is, it says once, few, many or a class for expanded clones.

clone size: few
V gene: TRBV6-2/TRBV6-3
J gene: TRBJ2-5
CDR3 protein: CASSYTGQPQETQYF

clone size: NA
V gene: TRBV5-5
J gene: TRBJ2-1
CDR3 protein: CASVSGGPHNEQFF

clone size: few
V gene: TRBV5-1
J gene: TRBJ2-1
CDR3 protein: CASSFSEIGYDEQFF

clone size: NA
V gene: TRBV9
J gene: TRBJ2-7
CDR3 protein: CASSGSLADYEQYF

clone size: NA
V gene: TRBV20-1
J gene: TRBJ2-7
CDR3 protein: CSAKTDRGVSYEQYF

clone size: once
V gene: TRBV7-2
J gene: TRBJ2-5
CDR3 protein: CASSPDLKFPETQYF

clone size: NA
V gene: TRBV29-1
J gene: TRBJ1-1
CDR3 protein: CSVEGRVNTEAFF

clone size: few
V gene: TRBV11-2
J gene: TRBJ2-5
CDR3 protein: CASSPGTVQETQYF

clone size: NA
V gene: TRBV28
J gene: TRBJ1-4
CDR3 protein: CASKQGPGRVFF

clone size: NA
V gene: TRBV7-9
J gene: TRBJ1-2
CDR3 protein: CASSRTGARSNYGYTF

clone size: NA
V gene: TRBV7-2
J gene: TRBJ2-3
CDR3 protein: CASSLRAGLHTDTQYF

clone size: NA
V gene: TRBV10-3
J gene: TRBJ2-7
CDR3 protein: CASETSGHGGSYEQYF

clone size: NA
V gene: TRBV6-5
J gene: TRBJ1-1
CDR3 protein: CASSPPGVTEAFF

clone size: NA
V gene: TRBV7-2
J gene: TRBJ2-7
CDR3 protein: CASITGLAGHEQYF

clone size: NA
V gene: TRBV7-9
J gene: TRBJ2-1
CDR3 protein: CASSVSRRLGNEQFF

clone size: few
V gene: TRBV4-2
J gene: TRBJ2-5
CDR3 protein: CASSRGPGRSEIQYF

clone size: NA
V gene: TRBV18
J gene: TRBJ2-1
CDR3 protein: CASSPPSGLNEQFF

clone size: few
V gene: TRBV7-9
J gene: TRBJ2-7
CDR3 protein: CASMGQGSYEQYF

clone size: few
V gene: TRBV20-1
J gene: TRBJ2-5
CDR3 protein: CSARYPGGQETQYF

clone size: few
V gene: TRBV2
J gene: TRBJ2-7
CDR3 protein: CASRRTGPIYEQYF

clone size: few
V gene: TRBV7-2
J gene: TRBJ2-7
CDR3 protein: CASSSEVGEQYF

clone size: few
V gene: TRBV20-1
J gene: TRBJ1-1
CDR3 protein: CSAIRGQGAFHNEAFF

clone size: NA
V gene: TRBV7-8
J gene: TRBJ2-1
CDR3 protein: CASSLVGGANNEQFF

clone size: NA
V gene: TRBV7-2
J gene: TRBJ2-1
CDR3 protein: CASRLTSKEQFF

clone size: few
V gene: TRBV27
J gene: TRBJ1-4
CDR3 protein: CASSFNEKLFF

clone size: NA
V gene: TRBV10-2
J gene: TRBJ1-4
CDR3 protein: CASGEGTPNEKLFF

clone size: few
V gene: TRBV14
J gene: TRBJ2-1
CDR3 protein: CASSHLLAGINNEQFF

clone size: NA
V gene: TRBV10-3
J gene: NA
CDR3 protein: CAISEGSTFSEQYF

clone size: NA
V gene: TRBV20-1
J gene: TRBJ2-1
CDR3 protein: CSAGTGLAGIFGNEQFF

clone size: few
V gene: TRBV5-5
J gene: TRBJ2-7
CDR3 protein: CASSQGDVGEQYF

clone size: NA
V gene: TRBV7-9
J gene: TRBJ2-7
CDR3 protein: CASSLDRGSGGSYEQYF

clone size: NA
V gene: TRBV29-1
J gene: TRBJ1-5
CDR3 protein: CSVKGHQDQPQHF

clone size: few
V gene: TRBV20-1
J gene: TRBJ1-2
CDR3 protein: CSALHLPGPEGGYTF

clone size: NA
V gene: TRBV6-2/TRBV6-3
J gene: TRBJ2-5
CDR3 protein: CASSYGLGTQYF

clone size: many
V gene: TRBV9
J gene: TRBJ2-5
CDR3 protein: CASSAYEGTGRETQYF

clone size: NA
V gene: TRBV4-2
J gene: TRBJ1-2
CDR3 protein: CASSQGQLPNYGYTF

clone size: NA
V gene: TRBV7-9
J gene: TRBJ2-3
CDR3 protein: CASSPGLAYPGTDTQYF

clone size: few
V gene: TRBV10-3
J gene: TRBJ1-5
CDR3 protein: CAISESAQGNQPQHF

clone size: few
V gene: TRBV25-1
J gene: TRBJ1-2
CDR3 protein: CASSPGTGIYGYTF

clone size: many
V gene: TRBV6-5
J gene: TRBJ1-2
CDR3 protein: CASSYQGGRYGYTF

clone size: NA
V gene: TRBV6-5
J gene: TRBJ1-2
CDR3 protein: CASSSRGLANYGYTF

clone size: NA
V gene: TRBV20-1
J gene: TRBJ1-6
CDR3 protein: CSASGRAKASPLHF

clone size: NA
V gene: TRBV4-1
J gene: TRBJ2-1
CDR3 protein: CASSQPSTTGGVEQFF

clone size: NA
V gene: TRBV6-2/TRBV6-3
J gene: TRBJ2-7
CDR3 protein: CASTWGATYEQYF

clone size: many
V gene: TRBV7-9
J gene: TRBJ2-1
CDR3 protein: CASSLAFGEQFF

clone size: few
V gene: TRBV20-1
J gene: TRBJ2-3
CDR3 protein: CSASWADTQYF